The 25 T cell receptor beta chains given below trace back to one sample, sequenced in a study of T cells after somatic rescue of genetic block. Libraries were prepared by immunoSEQ multiplex PCR; TCRdb keeps only in-frame clonotypes and omits some of them. The table lists about 67,000 clones, around 92% of them singletons. The sample comprised peripheral blood mononuclear cells (PBMCs). The receptors originated from a man between 40 and 49 years old.

This clone occurred a few times. This chain joins TRBV7-9 and TRBJ1-6, with 7 bases that match TRBD1. CDR1 is SEHNR and CDR2 is FQNEAQ in the germline V gene (reference sequence). V lost 1 base to trimming and J lost 5 bases; unmatched junction nucleotides: 5. The CDR3 runs 16 residues. CDR3 region: CASSLGRGQNNSPLHF. The CDR3 bases are TGTGCCAGCAGCTTAGGACGGGGACAGAATAATTCACCCCTCCACTTT.

The chain combines TRBV27 with TRBJ2-1; D is perhaps TRBD1 or TRBD2 (5 bases each). There are 14 residues in the CDR3. Germline CDR1 reads MNHEY; CDR2 reads SMNVEV (reference sequence). Trimming pared 5 bases from V and 3 bases from J, leaving 11 bases between. The CDR3 DNA sequence: TGTGCCAGCAGTACCTGGGACGACTACAATGAGCAGTTCTTC. Its protein product is CASSTWDDYNEQFF.

J is TRBJ1-2 and V is TRBV7-2; D gene ambiguous. Trimming removed 1 base at V and 0 bases at J, with 9 bases between. There are 15 residues in the CDR3. Germline CDR1 is SGHTA and CDR2 is FQGNSA. The CDR3 here is CASSLGSVTNYGYTF. In DNA, the CDR3 is TGTGCCAGCAGCTTAGGGTCAGTCACTAACTATGGCTACACCTTC.

This clone has just one count. The chain links TRBV10-2 to TRBJ2-5; D may match TRBD1 or TRBD2 (6 bases each). The DNA end favors TRBJ2-7, so the J call may be wrong. This CDR3 contains 15 residues. Germline CDR1 WSHSY, CDR2 SAAADI. CDR3 nucleotides: TGCGCCAGCAAGAGACAGGCCGGAGGGGCCTACGAGCAGTACTTC. Translated, it gives CASKRQAGGAYEQYF.

The chain carries TRBV6-6 and TRBJ1-1, with TRBD1 identical over 10 bases. Germline trimming cut 6 bases from V and 4 bases from J; bases unmatched to any gene: 5. The CDR3 extends over 14 amino acids. Germline V CDR1 and CDR2: MNHNY, SVGAGI (reference sequence). CDR3 in amino acids: CASSATGGFTEAFF. Here the CDR3 DNA reads TGTGCCAGCAGCGCGACAGGGGGCTTCACTGAAGCTTTCTTT.

V is TRBV21-1 and J is TRBJ2-4. TRBV21-1 is marked as a pseudogene. The CDR3 has 15 amino acids. Here the CDR3 DNA reads TGTGCCAGCAGCTCCAAGAGGACAGCCAAAAACATTCAGTACTTC. Its translation: CASSSKRTAKNIQYF.

The gene calls are TRBV5-8 and TRBJ1-2, with TRBD1 matching 7 bases. CDR1 and CDR2 from the germline V gene are SGHTS and YDEGEE. CDR3 length equals 14 residues. Trimming took 3 bases from V and 7 from J; bases not matched to a gene: 9. The CDR3 loop is CASSYNRGLSGYTF. DNA for the CDR3: TGTGCCAGCAGCTACAATAGGGGGCTAAGTGGCTACACCTTC.

This clone was seen just once. V is TRBV11-2 and J is TRBJ1-2; 7 bases line up with TRBD1. V lost 1 base and J lost 7; bases outside the gene matches: 9. The length of the CDR3 is 15 residues. Germline-derived CDR1 and CDR2 are SGHAT and FQNNGV. The CDR3: CASSLAITGVGGYTF. As DNA, the CDR3 is TGTGCCAGCAGCTTAGCAATTACAGGGGTAGGTGGCTACACCTTC.

This chain joins TRBV7-2 and TRBJ1-6, with 7 bases fitting TRBD1. Trimming at V came to 4 bases and at J to 7 bases, leaving 10 bases not matched to a gene. CDR1 is SGHTA and CDR2 is FQGNSA in the germline V gene. The CDR3 runs 16 residues. CDR3 sequence: CASSSQGDRRNSPLHF. The CDR3 DNA reads as TGTGCCAGCAGCTCTCAGGGGGACCGCCGAAATTCACCCCTCCACTTT. Full variable domain (missing parts from reference TRBV7-2 and TRBJ1-6): GAGVSQSPSNKVTEKGKDVELRCDPISGHTALYWYRQSLGQGLEFLIYFQGNSAPDKSGLPSDRFSAERTGGSVSTLTIQRTQQEDSAVYLCASSSQGDRRNSPLHFGNGTRLTVT.

This clone was detected once. The J gene is TRBJ2-7, the V gene TRBV9; either TRBD1 or TRBD2 may supply D (5 bases each). This CDR3 contains 13 residues. CDR1 is SGDLS and CDR2 is YYNGEE in the germline V gene. V was shortened by 0 bases and J by 5 bases, with 9 bases between the two germline ends. CDR3 amino acids: CASSVGGNHEQYF. The CDR3 nucleotides read TGTGCCAGCAGCGTAGGGGGGAATCACGAGCAGTACTTC. The full variable domain, its missing parts supplied by reference TRBV9 and TRBJ2-7, is DSGVTQTPKHLITATGQRVTLRCSPRSGDLSVYWYQQSLDQGLQFLIQYYNGEERAKGNILERFSAQQFPDLHSELNLSSLELGDSALYFCASSVGGNHEQYFGPGTRLTVT.

In its sample, this clone was seen once. The chain combines TRBV4-3 with TRBJ2-7; 7 bases are shared with TRBD2. CDR3 length: 15 residues. Looked up from germline, CDR1 is LGHNA and CDR2 is YSLEER. J was trimmed by 5 bases and V by 2 bases; bases with no gene match: 9. The CDR3 is CASSQSSGGSDEQYF. CDR3 nucleotide sequence: TGCGCCAGCAGCCAATCGTCGGGGGGAAGCGACGAGCAGTACTTC.

This clone was seen once. The genes are TRBV7-9 and TRBJ2-2; D remains unclear. CDR1 is SEHNR, CDR2 FQNEAQ, per germline (reference sequence). This CDR3 has 14 residues. Trimming took 3 bases from V and 1 from J, leaving 6 bases between them. The CDR3 reads CASSLVWNTGELFF. In DNA form, the CDR3 reads TGTGCCAGCAGCTTGGTCTGGAACACCGGGGAGCTGTTTTTT.

The V gene is TRBV9, the J gene TRBJ1-3; D remains ambiguous. Germline assignment: CDR1 SGDLS and CDR2 YYNGEE. The CDR3 is made up of 15 amino acids. Between the trimmed V and J ends, which lost 3 bases and 0 bases, there was a span of 10 bases. CDR3: CASSEGEYSGNTIYF. The CDR3 DNA follows: TGTGCCAGCAGCGAAGGAGAATACTCTGGAAACACCATATATTTT.

This sequence joins TRBV5-6 and TRBJ2-3; maybe TRBD1 (6 bases). The CDR3 length is 18 residues. Germline V gives CDR1 SGHDT, CDR2 YYEEEE. The germline V and J ends were trimmed by 3 bases and 1 base, with 21 bases remaining between them. The CDR3 nucleotides read TGTGCCAGCAGCTGGAAGACTTGGGGGCAGATGGGCACAGATACGCAGTATTTT. Translating it yields CASSWKTWGQMGTDTQYF.

This clone occurred once. In DNA form, the CDR3 reads TGTGCCAGCAGCGTAGCTGGTAGACTAGCGGGCGGAATTCAGTACTTC. Protein product: CASSVAGRLAGGIQYF. The chain is built from TRBV9 and TRBJ2-4; 10 positions agree with TRBD2. This CDR3 spans 16 amino acids. Germline V gene data show CDR1 as SGDLS and CDR2 as YYNGEE. V was clipped by 0 bases and J by 10 bases; unmatched bases: 10.

This sequence joins TRBV28 and TRBJ2-7; TRBD1 might be the D (6 bases). CDR3 length equals 14 residues. Germline V lookup: CDR1 MDHEN, CDR2 SYDVKM. V gave up 6 bases and J gave up 5 bases, with 17 bases separating them. The CDR3 bases are TGTGCCAGCAGCCCCCCAGACAGGTTCCACGAGCAGTACTTC. This gives the protein CASSPPDRFHEQYF. The full variable domain, with the rest looked up from reference TRBV28 and TRBJ2-7, is DVKVTQSSRYLVKRTGEKVFLECVQDMDHENMFWYRQDPGLGLRLIYFSYDVKMKEKGDIPEGYSVSREKKERFSLILESASTNQTSMYLCASSPPDRFHEQYFGPGTRLTVT.

This chain uses TRBV27 with TRBJ2-7, with 10 bases matching TRBD1. CDR1 MNHEY and CDR2 SMNVEV come from the germline V gene (reference sequence). This CDR3 has 16 residues. Losses at the gene ends were 6 bases for V and 2 bases for J; bases not matched to a gene: 10. The CDR3 protein is CASSGGGGQGAYEQYF. The CDR3 region has the DNA TGTGCCAGCAGCGGAGGGGGCGGACAGGGGGCCTACGAGCAGTACTTC.

The CDR3 spells CASSEGQGNEKLFF. The CDR3 region has the DNA TGTGCCAGCAGTGAGGGACAGGGGAATGAAAAACTGTTTTTT. The V gene is TRBV2, the J gene TRBJ1-4; TRBD1 matches 10 bases. J gave up 5 bases and V 3 bases, and 0 bases lay outside the gene matches. This CDR3 has 14 amino acids. CDR1 and CDR2 from the germline V gene are SNHLY and FYNNEI.

This sequence joins TRBV4-3 and TRBJ2-6; TRBD1 is a possible D gene (5 bases). V was clipped by 0 bases and J by 1 base, with 7 bases between them. Germline V CDR1 and CDR2: LGHNA, YSLEER. The CDR3 runs 16 residues. Here the CDR3 DNA reads TGCGCCAGCAGCCAAGAATCAGGGTCTGGGGCCAACGTCCTGACTTTC. Its translation is CASSQESGSGANVLTF.

The count of this clone is one. The chain has TRBV9 and TRBJ1-2, with TRBD1 as a possible D gene (6 bases). Trimming took 0 bases from V and 4 from J, leaving 10 bases between them. Germline V gene sequence: CDR1 SGDLS, CDR2 YYNGEE. The CDR3 has 14 amino acids. Here the CDR3 DNA reads TGTGCCAGCAGCGTAGAGGGGGGAGTCTATGGCTACACCTTC. It encodes CASSVEGGVYGYTF.

This chain joins TRBV10-1 and TRBJ2-7; 9 nucleotides align to TRBD1. With V trimmed by 8 bases and J by 6 bases, 8 bases remained unmatched. Per germline, CDR1 WNHNN and CDR2 SYGVQD (reference sequence). The CDR3 is 13 amino acids. The DNA for the CDR3 is TGCGCCAGCGGCCGGGACAGGGAAAGCGAGCAGTACTTC. Translated, it gives CASGRDRESEQYF.

This clone was detected only once. The chain joins TRBV6-6 to TRBJ1-2; weak D call: TRBD1 (5 bases). Trimming cost V 6 bases and J 5 bases, with 16 bases left between them. CDR1 and CDR2 (germline): MNHNY, SVGAGI (reference sequence). The CDR3 runs 14 residues. CDR3 coding DNA: TGTGCCAGCAGCCGGACGGAGGGGAGGTATGGCTACACCTTC. Encoded protein: CASSRTEGRYGYTF.

The chain is built from TRBV5-8 and TRBJ2-1, with TRBD1 matching over 8 bases. Germline V gene data show CDR1 as SGHTS and CDR2 as YDEGEE. V trimming: 7 bases; J trimming: 3 bases; junction bases outside the gene matches: 6. CDR3 length: 14 residues. The CDR3 spells CASAGTGVYNEQFF. The CDR3 DNA reads as TGTGCCAGCGCCGGGACAGGCGTCTACAATGAGCAGTTCTTC.

V is TRBV19 and J is TRBJ2-3, with 8 bases aligning to TRBD2. The length of the CDR3 is 16 residues. Germline CDR1 is LNHDA and CDR2 is SQIVND (reference sequence). Germline trimming cut 6 bases from V and 1 base from J; bases unmatched to any gene: 9. The DNA of the CDR3 is TGTGCCAGTAGGGATCTTCGGGAGGGCGGCACAGATACGCAGTATTTT. Its protein product is CASRDLREGGTDTQYF.

The V gene is TRBV18, the J gene TRBJ1-5; D uncertain. Trimming stripped 1 base from V and 4 bases from J, with 5 bases between. In germline, CDR1 is KGHSH, CDR2 LQKENI. The CDR3 is made up of 13 amino acids. The CDR3 loop is CASSPQLNQPQHF. The CDR3 coding sequence is TGTGCCAGCTCACCACAGCTTAATCAGCCCCAGCATTTT.